The sequence of this TCR beta chain was determined in a study of blood T cells in healthy people across ages. Overall study results and limits: Versus aged donors, long-lived donors had higher diversity and more naive CD4+ cells. Total diversity from one million sequenced T cells was likely underestimated. It was not possible, with unsorted PBMCs, to conclusively compare naive and antigen-experienced cells.

The sample holds a few counts of this clonotype. Antigen: not known. The germline gives CDR1 LGHDT, CDR2 YNNKEL (reference sequence). Trimming took off 0 bases at V and 5 bases at J, with 20 bases between the two ends. The CDR3 runs to 17 residues. Each of the donors had ten milliliters of peripheral blood drawn into EDTA-treated Vacutainer tubes. The authors ran a second PCR of about 6 to 11 cycles using a sample-barcoded 5' primer and a J-beta primer mix. TCRdb itself ran the 5' RACE reads through MiXCR, one entry per CDR3 protein. The sample records 910,000 or so distinct CDR3 sequences, about 53% being singletons.

The chain combines TRBV3-1 with TRBJ2-7, with D possibly being TRBD2 (5 bases). The sample consisted of blood. This clonotype originated in a woman in her sixties in good health. Here the CDR3 reads CASSQDGGRVQAHEQYF. The DNA of the CDR3 is TGTGCCAGCAGCCAAGATGGCGGGCGGGTCCAAGCCCACGAGCAGTACTTC.